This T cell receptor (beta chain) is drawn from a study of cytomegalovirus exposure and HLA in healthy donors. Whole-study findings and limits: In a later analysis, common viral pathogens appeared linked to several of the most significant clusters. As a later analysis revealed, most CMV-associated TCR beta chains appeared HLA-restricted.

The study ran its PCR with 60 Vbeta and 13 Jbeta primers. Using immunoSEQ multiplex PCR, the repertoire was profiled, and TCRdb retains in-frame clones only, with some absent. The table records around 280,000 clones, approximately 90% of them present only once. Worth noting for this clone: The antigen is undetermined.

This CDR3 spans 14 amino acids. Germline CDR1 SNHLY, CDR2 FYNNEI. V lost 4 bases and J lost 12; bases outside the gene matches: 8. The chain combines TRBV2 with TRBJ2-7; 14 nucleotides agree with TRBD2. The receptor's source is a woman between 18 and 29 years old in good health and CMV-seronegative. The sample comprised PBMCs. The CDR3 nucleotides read TGTGCCAGCAGTGCCGACGGGACTAGCGGGGGTATGTACTTC. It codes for CASSADGTSGGMYF.